The clone carrying this T cell receptor (beta chain) has ten or more counts. Its antigen is not known. This sample is part of a study of early T cells in non-severe SARS-CoV-2 infection. In the study overall: Investigators sequenced bulk RNA drawn from unsorted whole blood, and chains remained unpaired. Overall study findings and caveats: Reliance on VDJdb matching favored anti-spike CD8 responses; private and CD4 specificities were missed.

This CDR3 has 12 residues. Germline CDR1 SGHAT, CDR2 FQNNGV. The V and J ends lost 3 bases and 4 bases respectively, with 5 bases between them. Researchers tagged individual cDNA molecules with unique molecular identifiers. TCRdb fed the 5' RACE reads into MiXCR, producing one record per CDR3 protein. The sample lists roughly 41,000 distinct CDR3 sequences, roughly 5% seen once, with around 4.5% in the top ten. Sequencing was done on a sample of whole blood. This clonotype was obtained from an adult who was a healthcare worker with PCR-confirmed SARS-CoV-2 infection or an uninfected control (not recorded which). The chain carries TRBV11-2 and TRBJ2-3; D not resolved. CDR3 sequence reads: CASSLVPDTQYF. DNA of the CDR3: TGTGCCAGCAGCTTGGTACCAGATACGCAGTATTTT.